This T cell receptor (beta chain) was observed in a study of human T cells and chemical hapten exposure (TCRdb year 2021). General notes on the study: For sensitization, 2% DPC in acetone was applied to a roughly 2 cm by roughly 2 cm area of upper inner arm skin. Patients additionally received weekly therapeutic DPC doses to the scalp throughout the approximately 22-week study period. Patch tests used Finn chambers with 0.01% DPC on the upper back, scored after 6 days by International Contact Dermatitis Research Group standards. The mostly female patient cohort included alopecia areata with under or over 50% scalp involvement, alopecia totalis and alopecia universalis. Libraries were pooled for sequencing, and variation in per-sample TCR yields was attributed mainly to small differences in library volumes within the pool. This study followed changes in the peripheral blood TCR repertoire in vivo during primary and secondary sensitization of alopecia patients to the hapten diphenylcyclopropenone (DPC). Blood samples were taken from patients before sensitization (week 0) and then at 2, 6 and about 24 weeks after DPC sensitization. Some 29 alopecia patients provided blood for TCR sequencing at one to four time points (pre-sensitization, 2, 6 and 24 weeks).

Reading the germline V gene (reference sequence) gives CDR1 LNHDA and CDR2 SQIVND. V loses 8 bases of germline sequence and J loses 2 bases, and the interval between the two ends is 12 bases. The CDR3, from cysteine to phenylalanine, totals 14 residues. Here the CDR3 DNA is all that survives: 42 bases in frame from base 1. The time point label of this sample denotes: patch test 2, 6 weeks after DPC sensitization. This specimen's treatment or condition label, per the study, means: therapeutic diphenylcyclopropenone sensitization with weekly scalp DPC. At each patch-test visit, blood was drawn before the patch test was applied. Patients were considered eligible if aged 18 to 70, diagnosed with alopecia and deemed suitable for DPC therapy, and patients were excluded if pregnant. Total RNA was isolated from unfractionated whole blood collected in Tempus Blood RNA tubes. The library relied on RACE. Sequenced on a NextSeq 500. During library preparation, unique molecular identifiers were attached to individual cDNA molecules so that TCRs could be counted quantitatively and reproducibly. For every blood RNA sample, sequencing covered both the TCR alpha and TCR beta chains. The paper's processing steps were these. A median of roughly 99,000 TCRs per sample was observed, with a range of roughly 23,224 to 700,000. The Decombinator software suite was used to annotate V, J and CDR3 in the TCR reads. For the PS versus PT1 abundance plots, all samples were subsampled to the same number of TCRs (28,000). TCRs were defined as expanded if absent before sensitization and observed at least eight times at the 2-week time point. The public reads were reanalyzed by TCRdb: fastp trimming at Q25, MiXCR alignment, in-frame beta chains only. Every entry covers one CDR3 protein and lists the most common genes and DNA from its rows. The V and J calls and clone size come from TCRdb's table, not from the authors' own analysis. For this sample there are around 82,000 distinct CDR3 sequences; around 7% appear just once. Jointly, the top ten make up approximately 1.3% of the sample.

This clonotype has ten or more counts. Its target antigen remains unknown. Base qualities are missing; no much larger clone stands one base away. What the authors observed across the whole study: DPC sensitization did not change the number of TCRs with a frequency above 1 in 1000, and there was no evidence of changes in global repertoire structure. Alopecia, a presumed autoimmune disease, was present in all patients, so the immune response of the patients might differ from that of healthy individuals. Compared with pre-sensitization or healthy control sets, expanded TCRs formed significantly more large CDR3 similarity clusters, which is consistent with antigen-driven responses. Repeated subsampling changed both the strength of the expansion versus patch-test correlation and the threshold at which that correlation became significant. The number of PT1 expanded TCRs positively correlated with patch test score, significant at thresholds 8, 16 and 32 but not 4.

The starting material was whole blood, obtained in connection with sensitization to the hapten diphenylcyclopropenone (DPC). The sequence links TRBV19 to TRBJ2-2, and possibly TRBD1, on 6 matching bases. The source is a woman younger than 45 with alopecia areata. Some clones in this sample may be carry-over from other donors' samples. This receptor carries the CDR3 CASSEQGNTGELFF. The nucleotide sequence reads as follows: TGTGCCAGTTCGGAACAGGGAAACACCGGGGAGCTGTTTTTT.